Presented here are 3 T cell receptor beta chains from one specimen sequenced in a study of cytomegalovirus exposure and HLA in healthy donors. The PCR ran on 60 Vbeta and 13 Jbeta primers. Assay used: immunoSEQ multiplex PCR; TCRdb lists only in-frame clones, some missing. Counted here are under 200,000 clones, 60% to 85% occurring once; the ten biggest clones make up 2.2%. Sequencing was performed on PBMCs. Receptor source: a man aged 45-60 years in good health and CMV-seropositive.

This clone has just one count. This chain uses TRBV15 with TRBJ1-1; 8 bases match TRBD1. The CDR3 consists of 15 residues. Trimming removed 1 base from V and 2 bases from J; junction bases left unmatched: 3. The germline V gene encodes CDR1 LNHNV and CDR2 YYDKDF (reference sequence). The CDR3 DNA sequence: TGTGCCACCAGCAGAGCCGACAGGGGAAACACTGAAGCTTTCTTT. It specifies CATSRADRGNTEAFF.

This clone was recorded only once. The chain uses TRBV7-2 and TRBJ2-3; 7 nucleotides line up with TRBD2. The junction had 3 bases not matched to a gene; V was cut back by 0 bases and J by 6 bases. The V gene's germline CDR1 is SGHTA and CDR2 FQGNSA. The CDR3 runs 14 residues. The CDR3 protein is CASSLAGGIDTQYF. The CDR3 DNA sequence: TGTGCCAGCAGCTTAGCCGGGGGGATTGATACGCAGTATTTT.

A single count supports this clone. The chain carries TRBV4-1 and TRBJ1-3, with TRBD1 as a possible D gene (6 bases). Trimming left V 2 bases short and J 2 bases short, with 13 bases between. Per the germline V gene, CDR1 is MGHRA and CDR2 is YSYEKL. The CDR3 extends over 16 amino acids. In nucleotides, the CDR3 is TGCGCCAGCAGCCAACCCAACAGGGACCCTGGAAACACCATATATTTT. Amino acid sequence: CASSQPNRDPGNTIYF.